This record concerns one T cell receptor (beta chain) sequence. The data stem from a study of T cell changes during pregnancy in multiple sclerosis. Clones were sequenced by immunoSEQ multiplex PCR, and TCRdb holds only the in-frame ones, with some missing. The table records 55,000 to 75,000 clones, approximately 95% of them present only once. The germline gives CDR1 SGHVS, CDR2 FNYEAQ. The CDR3 contains 14 residues. V lost 5 bases to trimming and J lost 2 bases, with 12 bases between them. Source: CD8+ T cells from peripheral blood mononuclear cells, taken in the second trimester of pregnancy. This chain joins TRBV7-6 and TRBJ1-1, with no clear D. This TCR derives from a female donor with multiple sclerosis, enrolled in a pregnancy study. The CDR3, as DNA: TGTGCCAGCAGCCCTCCCGGGTTTAACACTGAAGCTTTCTTT. Its translation is CASSPPGFNTEAFF.